This entry lists 27 T cell receptor beta chains sequenced from one sample in a study of preoperative IRX-2 immunotherapy in early breast cancer. Sequenced by immunoSEQ multiplex PCR; TCRdb stores in-frame clones only, minus some. The sample records some 99,000 clones, 86% being singletons. As to treatment: preoperative locoregional IRX-2 cytokine immunotherapy. Sequenced here: tumor tissue, sampled after IRX-2 immunotherapy. These receptors all come from a human donor with breast cancer.

V gene TRBV14 combines with J gene TRBJ1-1; no definite D call. In germline, CDR1 is SGHDN, CDR2 FVKESK. Deletions cut 8 bases from V and 4 bases from J, with 14 bases between. This CDR3 has 13 amino acids. CDR3 loop: CASSHVGGTEAFF. The CDR3 region has the DNA TGTGCCAGCTCCCACGTAGGAGGCACTGAAGCTTTCTTT.

The rearrangement uses TRBV28 and TRBJ1-1, with D perhaps TRBD1 (5 bases). Trimming took off 1 base at V and 6 bases at J, with 9 bases between the two ends. The CDR3 loop spans 13 amino acids. The germline gives CDR1 MDHEN, CDR2 SYDVKM. The CDR3 DNA reads TGTGCCAGCAGTTTATTTTTGGGGGCTGAAGCTTTCTTT. Its protein product is CASSLFLGAEAFF.

The rearrangement links TRBV5-1 to TRBJ1-4, with TRBD1 as a possible D gene (5 bases). CDR1 is SGHRS, CDR2 YFSETQ, per germline. Trimming removed 4 bases at V and 4 bases at J, with 11 bases between. The CDR3 loop spans 14 amino acids. The CDR3 loop reads CASSDGAGNEKLFF. CDR3 sequence (DNA): TGCGCCAGCAGCGACGGGGCCGGTAATGAAAAACTGTTTTTT. Full variable domain (outside the CDR3, taken from reference TRBV5-1 and TRBJ1-4): KAGVTQTPRYLIKTRGQQVTLSCSPISGHRSVSWYQQTPGQGLQFLFEYFSETQRNKGNFPGRFSGRQFSNSRSEMNVSTLELGDSALYLCASSDGAGNEKLFFGSGTQLSVL.

This rearrangement joins TRBV30 to TRBJ1-2; D is ambiguous. The CDR3 length is 11 residues. Germline CDR1 reads GTSNPN; CDR2 reads SVGIG (reference sequence). DNA of the CDR3: TGTGTCCTCCTTGGCCAGTCTGGCTACACCTTC. Translation gives CVLLGQSGYTF. Variable domain in full (rest from reference TRBV30 and TRBJ1-2): SQTIHQWPATLVQPVGSPLSLECTVEGTSNPNLYWYRQAAGRGLQLLFYSVGIGQISSEVPQNLSASRPQDRQFILSSKKLLLSDSGFYLCVLLGQSGYTFGSGTRLTVV.

J is TRBJ1-2 and V is TRBV28; D not certain. CDR3 length equals 14 residues. Trimming left V 6 bases short and J 4 bases short, with 15 bases between. Germline assignment: CDR1 MDHEN and CDR2 SYDVKM. The CDR3 loop reads CASRSSGSPYGYTF. The CDR3 DNA reads as TGTGCCAGCAGATCCTCCGGGTCACCCTATGGCTACACCTTC.

This clone was observed once. As DNA, the CDR3 is TGCGCCAGCAGCCAAGATAAGGGGAAGGGCACTGAAGCTTTCTTT. It translates to CASSQDKGKGTEAFF. The rearrangement joins TRBV1 to TRBJ1-1; no check of the table's D call, TRBD1, against the DNA was made. TRBV1 is annotated as a pseudogene. The CDR3 consists of 15 residues.

The chain is built from TRBV30 and TRBJ2-5; 16 positions match TRBD2. Germline CDR1 reads GTSNPN; CDR2 reads SVGIG (reference sequence). J was trimmed by 0 bases and V by 1 base; bases with no gene match: 5. This CDR3 has 18 amino acids. CDR3: CAWSDGTSGGGYQETQYF. The CDR3 nucleotides read TGTGCCTGGAGTGACGGGACTAGCGGGGGGGGGTACCAAGAGACCCAGTACTTC. Together with reference TRBV30 and TRBJ2-5, the CDR3 gives the full variable domain: SQTIHQWPATLVQPVGSPLSLECTVEGTSNPNLYWYRQAAGRGLQLLFYSVGIGQISSEVPQNLSASRPQDRQFILSSKKLLLSDSGFYLCAWSDGTSGGGYQETQYFGPGTRLLVL.

The CDR3 coding sequence is TGTGCCAGCAGTCCTGGCGGATCAACTAATGAAAAACTGTTTTTT. Protein: CASSPGGSTNEKLFF. The chain employs TRBV25-1 and TRBJ1-4; D gene uncertain. Trimming pared 5 bases from V and 0 bases from J, leaving 10 bases between. The germline gives CDR1 MGHDK, CDR2 SYGVNS. The CDR3 runs to 15 residues.

The V call is TRBV22-1, the J call TRBJ2-5; the D call in the table, TRBD1, was not verified against the DNA. TRBV22-1 is listed as a pseudogene. The CDR3 length is 15 residues. CDR3 coding DNA: TGTGCCAGCAGTTACGGACAGGGGGTGATAGGGACCCAGTACTTC. Protein: CASSYGQGVIGTQYF.

CDR3 sequence reads: CASRDRVSQPQHF. DNA for the CDR3: TGTGCCAGTCGGGACAGGGTATCACAGCCCCAGCATTTT. The chain joins TRBV19 to TRBJ1-5; the match to TRBD1 covers 9 bases. CDR3 length equals 13 residues. In germline, CDR1 is LNHDA, CDR2 SQIVND (reference sequence). With 8 bases clipped from V and 7 bases from J, the junction kept 6 bases outside the gene matches.

The J gene is TRBJ2-1, the V gene TRBV19; weak D call: TRBD2 (6 bases). V was clipped by 3 bases and J by 4 bases, with 7 bases between them. This CDR3 has 13 residues. Germline assignment: CDR1 LNHDA and CDR2 SQIVND (reference sequence). The CDR3 DNA sequence: TGTGCCAGTAGTATCGGGACTTACAATGAGCAGTTCTTC. Translating gives CASSIGTYNEQFF. Based on the CDR3 plus reference TRBV19 and TRBJ2-1, the full variable domain is DGGITQSPKYLFRKEGQNVTLSCEQNLNHDAMYWYRQDPGQGLRLIYYSQIVNDFQKGDIAEGYSVSREKKESFPLTVTSAQKNPTAFYLCASSIGTYNEQFFGPGTRLTVL.

The rearrangement links TRBV19 to TRBJ2-3, with D unresolved. The CDR3 has 11 residues. Trimming cost V 6 bases and J 6 bases, with 7 bases left between them. Germline V lookup: CDR1 LNHDA, CDR2 SQIVND (reference sequence). The DNA for the CDR3 is TGTGCCAGTAGCCTATACGATACGCAGTATTTT. This codes for CASSLYDTQYF.

V gene TRBV19 combines with J gene TRBJ1-1; D gene unclear. Trimming removed 6 bases from V and 0 bases from J, with 8 bases in between. This CDR3 has 13 residues. In germline, CDR1 is LNHDA, CDR2 SQIVND (reference sequence). The chain's CDR3 is CASRGQMNTEAFF. As DNA, the CDR3 is TGTGCCAGTAGAGGTCAGATGAACACTGAAGCTTTCTTT.

The V and J genes are TRBV6-8 and TRBJ1-1; no reliable D call. V was shortened by 8 bases and J by 5 bases, with 12 bases between the two germline ends. Germline V gene sequence: CDR1 MNHGY, CDR2 SAAAGT. The CDR3 extends over 12 amino acids. The CDR3 protein is CASSDRLTEAFF. DNA for the CDR3: TGTGCCAGCTCCGACCGGTTAACTGAAGCTTTCTTT.

The J gene is TRBJ1-2, the V gene TRBV28; D gene unclear. Germline V gene sequence: CDR1 MDHEN, CDR2 SYDVKM. The CDR3 is 13 residues long. Trimming took 6 bases from V and 0 from J, leaving 8 bases between them. DNA of the CDR3: TGTGCCAGCAGACCAAATTCTAACTATGGCTACACCTTC. Its protein is CASRPNSNYGYTF.

J is TRBJ2-7 and V is TRBV19; weak D call: TRBD1 (7 bases). The CDR3 spans 12 residues. The ends were cut back, 5 bases at V and 6 bases at J, with 11 bases in the middle. The germline V gene encodes CDR1 LNHDA and CDR2 SQIVND (reference sequence). CDR3 region: CASSLQGGEQYF. CDR3 nucleotide sequence: TGTGCCAGTAGTCTCCAGGGGGGCGAGCAGTACTTC.

CDR3 sequence: CASRLARDHFYTGELFF. The CDR3 DNA reads as TGTGCAAGTCGCTTAGCGAGGGACCACTTCTACACCGGGGAGCTGTTTTTT. The rearrangement joins TRBV12-2 to TRBJ2-2. TRBV12-2 is a listed pseudogene. This CDR3 has 17 residues.

The V and J genes are TRBV28 and TRBJ1-2; D is uncertain. V lost 2 bases to trimming and J lost 6 bases, with 10 bases between them. This CDR3 has 13 amino acids. In germline, CDR1 is MDHEN, CDR2 SYDVKM. CDR3 region: CASSLRVLDGYTF. CDR3 in DNA: TGTGCCAGCAGTTTACGCGTCCTTGATGGCTACACCTTC.

This rearrangement joins TRBV18 to TRBJ1-1, with D maybe TRBD1 (5 bases). The V and J ends lost 8 bases and 5 bases respectively, with 15 bases between them. The CDR3 loop spans 13 amino acids. Germline CDR1 is KGHSH and CDR2 is LQKENI. The CDR3 sequence: CASLAREDTEAFF. Written as DNA, the CDR3 is TGTGCCAGCCTGGCCAGGGAAGATACTGAAGCTTTCTTT.

The CDR3 region has the DNA TGTGCCAGCAGCTATTTAACAGGGATTGACACTGAAGCTTTCTTT. Translated, it gives CASSYLTGIDTEAFF. The J gene is TRBJ1-1, the V gene TRBV11-3; D may be TRBD1 (6 bases). Looked up from germline, CDR1 is SGHNT and CDR2 is YENEEA. CDR3 size: 15 residues. Trimming removed 4 bases at V and 3 bases at J, with 15 bases between.

This rearrangement joins TRBV16 to TRBJ1-2, with D possibly TRBD1 on 5 matching bases. CDR1 is KGHSY, CDR2 FQNENV, per germline. This CDR3 is built from 14 residues. V was shortened by 4 bases and J by 8 bases, with 17 bases between the two germline ends. CDR3 bases: TGTGCCAGCAGCCCTCCAGATAGGGGCCGAGGCTACACCTTC. It encodes CASSPPDRGRGYTF.

The genes are TRBV19 and TRBJ1-1, with 8 bases fitting TRBD1. Trimming took 5 bases from V and 6 from J; bases not matched to a gene: 8. In germline, CDR1 is LNHDA, CDR2 SQIVND (reference sequence). The CDR3 runs to 14 residues. The CDR3 sequence: CASSHGQGRPEAFF. The CDR3 DNA reads TGTGCCAGTAGTCACGGACAGGGTAGGCCTGAAGCTTTCTTT.

This clone was recorded a few times. The V and J genes are TRBV6-8 and TRBJ2-2; TRBD2 matches at 7 bases. This CDR3 region has 15 residues. Germline V lookup: CDR1 MNHGY, CDR2 SAAAGT. V lost 1 base, J lost 5 bases, and 4 bases stayed unmatched. The CDR3 reads CASSYFREGTGELFF. DNA for the CDR3: TGTGCCAGCAGTTACTTCAGGGAGGGGACCGGGGAGCTGTTTTTT.

This clone was detected only once. The V call is TRBV15, the J call TRBJ2-7, with D perhaps matching TRBD2 (5 bases). V was clipped by 5 bases and J by 3 bases, with 23 bases between them. The CDR3 runs to 17 residues. Looked up from germline, CDR1 is LNHNV and CDR2 is YYDKDF (reference sequence). The CDR3 spells CATSGVNIGRVNYEQYF. CDR3 nucleotide sequence: TGTGCCACCAGCGGAGTTAATATAGGGCGGGTTAACTACGAGCAGTACTTC.

This sequence joins TRBV5-1 and TRBJ2-2; 9 positions match TRBD1. The CDR3 has 17 amino acids. After removal of 4 bases from V and 3 bases from J, the junction contained 10 bases not matched to a gene. Germline V gene lookup returns CDR1 SGHRS and CDR2 YFSETQ. The CDR3 DNA follows: TGCGCCAGCAGCCCCCTCGGGACAGGGCTCGACACCGGGGAGCTGTTTTTT. Translation gives CASSPLGTGLDTGELFF.

The chain uses TRBV6-8 and TRBJ2-7; 11 bases are a match to TRBD2. Trimming removed 5 bases from V and 8 bases from J; junction bases left unmatched: 8. The CDR3 covers 14 residues. Germline V lookup: CDR1 MNHGY, CDR2 SAAAGT. The CDR3 bases are TGTGCCAGCAGTCCTTCTAGCGGGAGGTCGCAGCAGTACTTC. Its protein is CASSPSSGRSQQYF.

In regard to this clone: One end of the junction fails to match germline, which may point to a read error. This chain uses TRBV28 with TRBJ2-7; TRBD2 aligns across 7 bases. Germline V CDR1 and CDR2: MDHEN, SYDVKM. CDR3 size: 15 residues. The CDR3 sequence: CASSLTGLGNYKQYF. The CDR3 bases are TGTGCCAGCAGTCTAACTGGACTAGGTAACTACAAGCAGTACTTC.